The 2 T cell receptor beta chains below were found in one sample sequenced in a study of neurological immune-mediated disorders. Time point in this sample: technical triplicate 1. TCRdb processed the 5' RACE reads anew with MiXCR; each CDR3 protein has one entry. The sample comprises fewer than 25,000 distinct CDR3 sequences, approximately 13% of which are singletons, and approximately 5.5% rests with the top ten. Input material: CD4+ T cells from blood. The receptors shown here come from a female donor with HTLV-1-associated myelopathy (HAM/TSP).

As for this clonotype: This could be a read error, since a much larger clone is one nucleotide away. The chain couples TRBV10-3 to TRBJ1-4; TRBD1 aligns across 8 bases. The CDR3 is 15 amino acids. V gave up 2 bases and J gave up 7 bases; unmatched junction bases: 6. Germline assignment: CDR1 ENHRY and CDR2 SYGVKD. Here the CDR3 DNA reads TGTGCCATCAGTGAGCATCAGGGGGCGGTTGAAAAACTGTTTTTT. It encodes CAISEHQGAVEKLFF.

This clonotype was detected many times. V is TRBV7-8 and J is TRBJ2-5; tentative D call: TRBD2 (7 bases). V lost 10 bases and J lost 5, with 14 bases in between. The CDR3 totals 12 residues. Germline V gene data show CDR1 as SGHVS and CDR2 as FQNEAQ. This CDR3 reads CATGRGGETQYF. The CDR3 DNA sequence: TGTGCCACGGGGAGGGGGGGGGAGACCCAGTACTTC.